This T cell receptor beta chain was obtained from a study of blood T cells in healthy people across ages. A sample-barcoded 5' primer and a J-beta primer mix were used in a second PCR of roughly 6 to 11 cycles. From the 5' RACE reads, TCRdb called clonotypes with MiXCR, one entry per CDR3 protein. The sample holds approximately 790,000 distinct CDR3 sequences, around two thirds seen once. This clonotype has just one count. The CDR3 loop spans 14 amino acids. Germline-derived CDR1 and CDR2 are SGHTA and FQGTGA. Trimming pared 1 base from V and 2 bases from J, leaving 9 bases between. Per sample, no less than 6 micrograms of total RNA were extracted.

Sequences were obtained from blood. The receptor was derived from a man aged 25-40 years in good health. This sequence joins TRBV7-3 and TRBJ2-7; D gene unclear. Written as DNA, the CDR3 is TGTGCCAGCAGCTTAAATCCCAGTGCCTACGAGCAGTACTTC. Translated, it gives CASSLNPSAYEQYF. The whole variable domain, remainder taken from reference TRBV7-3 and TRBJ2-7, is GAGVSQTPSNKVTEKGKYVELRCDPISGHTALYWYRQSLGQGPEFLIYFQGTGAADDSGLPNDRFFAVRPEGSVSTLKIQRTERGDSAVYLCASSLNPSAYEQYFGPGTRLTVT.